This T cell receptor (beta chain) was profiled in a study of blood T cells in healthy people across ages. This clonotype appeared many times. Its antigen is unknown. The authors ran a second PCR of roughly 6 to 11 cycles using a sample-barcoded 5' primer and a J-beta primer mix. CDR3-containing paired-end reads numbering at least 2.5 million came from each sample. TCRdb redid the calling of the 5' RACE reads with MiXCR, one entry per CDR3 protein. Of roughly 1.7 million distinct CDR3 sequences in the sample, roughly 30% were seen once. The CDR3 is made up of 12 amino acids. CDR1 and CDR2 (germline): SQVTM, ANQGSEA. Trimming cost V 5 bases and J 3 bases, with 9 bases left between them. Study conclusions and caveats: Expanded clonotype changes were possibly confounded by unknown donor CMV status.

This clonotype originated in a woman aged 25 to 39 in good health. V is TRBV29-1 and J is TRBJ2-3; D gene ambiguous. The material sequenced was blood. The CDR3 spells CSVRVRTDTQYF. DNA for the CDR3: TGCAGCGTTCGGGTCCGGACAGATACGCAGTATTTT.